The clone carrying this TCR beta chain has ten or more counts. Its antigen is undetermined. These data belong to a study of spatial heterogeneity in lung cancer. Study-level information: There were consistently more beta-chain sequences detected than alpha-chain sequences.

The sample's time point: sample taken at primary tumor resection. Whole RNA came from tumor, nontumor lung or frozen PBMC and was sequenced without being sorted. Untreated early-stage non-small cell lung cancer patients, approximately 76 in total, were the donors. Trimming stripped 7 bases from V and 2 bases from J, with 15 bases between. The CDR3 contains 15 residues. Germline V CDR1 and CDR2: MNHNS, SASEGT. Study results and caveats: Compared with follow-up, resection was when ubiquitous expanded tumor TCRs appeared in blood more.

Individual TCR cDNA molecules each bore their own unique molecular identifier. Each CDR3 protein gets one entry after TCRdb re-called the 5' RACE reads with MiXCR. This sample has tens of thousands of distinct CDR3 sequences; more than 6.5% occur once, and the top ten carry 2.9%. The clonotype was recovered from a female donor with early-stage non-small cell lung cancer. The rearrangement uses TRBV6-1 and TRBJ1-5; D not resolved. Sequencing used PBMCs, obtained at surgery. In nucleotides, the CDR3 is TGTGCCAGCAACGAATGGGTCATCGGCAATCAGCCCCAGCATTTT. It yields the protein CASNEWVIGNQPQHF.